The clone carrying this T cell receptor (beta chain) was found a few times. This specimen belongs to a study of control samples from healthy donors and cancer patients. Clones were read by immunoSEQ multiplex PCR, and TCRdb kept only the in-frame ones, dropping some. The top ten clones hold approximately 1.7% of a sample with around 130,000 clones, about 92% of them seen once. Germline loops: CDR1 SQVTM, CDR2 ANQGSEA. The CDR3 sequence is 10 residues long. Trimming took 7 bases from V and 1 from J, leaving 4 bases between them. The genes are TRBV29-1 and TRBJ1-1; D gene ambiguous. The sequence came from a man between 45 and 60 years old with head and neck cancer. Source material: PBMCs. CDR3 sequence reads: CSAGNTEAFF. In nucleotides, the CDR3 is TGCAGCGCAGGGAACACTGAAGCTTTCTTT.